This T cell receptor (beta chain) originates from a study of graft-versus-host responses after intestinal transplantation (dated by TCRdb to the early 2020s). With respect to the entire study: Recipients received multivisceral, liver-intestinal, or isolated intestinal transplants. The cohort enrolled fewer than 25 intestinal transplant recipients including one retransplant, and a few patients lacking pretransplant specimens were excluded. After intestinal transplantation, graft-versus-host and host-versus-graft alloreactive T cell clones were followed in the graft, circulation and bone marrow using bulk TCR-beta CDR3 sequencing. To identify alloreactive clones, pre-transplant mixed lymphocyte reaction products were sequenced and then compared with unstimulated pre-transplant donor and recipient T cells. Samples from a few later patients were sequenced in-house on an Illumina MiSeq with MiXCR processing rather than by the commercial service. Donor T cell macrochimerism was defined as a peak of at least 4% donor T cells among recipient peripheral blood mononuclear cells. All recipients received anti-thymocyte globulin induction followed by maintenance tacrolimus and steroids for about three years.

Overall study results and their limits: Conclusions were limited by the relatively low number and heterogeneity of intestinal transplant patients. GvH clones were detected in recipient bone marrow, and some appeared earlier in ileal mucosa or blood, consistent with an intestinal mucosal origin. Patients with donor T cell macrochimerism had high GvH to HvG T cell clonal ratios in their allografts. Early after transplant, peak levels of circulating GvH clones were found to be associated with declines in HvG clones.

The method was the immunoSEQ multiplex PCR assay. In most patients, genomic DNA was isolated using the Qiagen DNeasy Blood and Tissue Kit and sent frozen to Adaptive Biotechnologies for TCR sequencing. High-throughput TCR-beta CDR3 sequencing of genomic DNA from most patients was performed by Adaptive Biotechnologies. The published analysis was carried out like this. TCR sequencing data were retrieved from Adaptive's ImmunoSEQ software for roughly 20 patients, whereas three other patients were processed with MiXCR and VDJtools. To correct CD4 versus CD8 sorting errors, any sequence found in both subsets at a frequency ratio below 5:1 was removed. Because the origin of CDR3 nucleotide sequences shared between donor and recipient could not be assigned, those sequences were removed. To count as alloreactive, a clone needed at least 2-fold expansion over unstimulated cells and a minimum CFSE-low frequency of 0.002% (template counts) or 0.001% (read counts). Clones detected in sequenced pre-transplant spleen, lymph node, or MLR CFSE-low populations of the donor or recipient were defined as mappable. Cumulative frequency of alloreactive clones was calculated as a percentage of all sequences weighted by copy number. TCRdb stores this immuneACCESS table with in-frame sequences only. Part of the clones is absent; in the studies checked, under half of the shortfall reflects unresolved V genes, and no reason is known for the rest. D and trimming were read from the DNA, whereas the V and J calls and clone size are those reported in that table. The sample table shows about 71,000 clones, and about 92% are seen once. The ten largest make up approximately 1.3% of the sample.

The CDR3 goes from the cysteine to the phenylalanine over 13 residues. Only the CDR3 DNA is retained, 39 bases long and in frame from the first base. V is trimmed back by 5 bases and J by 10 bases, and the junction contains 7 bases that no gene match accounts for. The germline V gene specifies SNHLY as CDR1 and FYNNEI as CDR2. Notes on this clone: Which antigen it targets is not known. No clone much larger than this one lies a single base away; base qualities are absent.

The meaning of the sample's time point label: cells obtained before transplantation from donor or recipient. CD3+CD4+ and CD3+CD8+ populations were FACS-sorted from unstimulated pre-transplant donor and recipient cells taken from spleen or lymph nodes. This receptor was taken from a human donor who received an intestinal transplant. Rearrangement joined TRBV2 to TRBJ2-1; the junction holds 8 bases that match TRBD2. Sequenced material: unstimulated CD8+ T cells sorted from spleen or lymph node cells, taken before intestinal transplant. The CDR3 protein: CASSPGGAGEQFF. The nucleotide sequence is given as TGTGCCAGCAGTCCCGGGGGGGCCGGGGAGCAGTTCTTC.